This TCR beta chain emerged from a study of CD8+CD57+ T cells in acquired aplastic anemia. Study as a whole: When averaged, DNA from sorted CD4+ and CD8+ cells came to approximately 3.2 ug. Average CD4+ read depth in healthy donors was around 11 million reads.

This clonotype occurred a few times. The antigen is unknown. Investigators profiled TCR beta VDJ and CDR3 from genomic DNA template. From the reads, TCRdb called clonotypes with MiXCR, one entry per CDR3 protein. The sample lists 80,000 or so distinct CDR3 sequences; about half were seen once. Study-level results: Both patients and controls carried the same twenty-nine CD8+ CDR3 sequences.

The CDR3 consists of 16 residues. Between the trimmed V and J ends, which lost 5 bases and 3 bases, there was a span of 20 bases. Per the germline V gene, CDR1 is LNHNV and CDR2 is YYDKDF (reference sequence). The TCR comes from a human donor in good health, serving as a control. The chain is built from TRBV15 and TRBJ2-7; a weak D match, TRBD1 (6 bases). Sequencing was carried out using sorted CD4+, CD8+, or CD8+CD57+ T cells (not recorded which) from PBMCs. The CDR3 region has the DNA TGTGCCACCAGCTCCCACAGTCCAGGGGACGGCTACGAGCAGTACTTC. Amino acid sequence: CATSSHSPGDGYEQYF.